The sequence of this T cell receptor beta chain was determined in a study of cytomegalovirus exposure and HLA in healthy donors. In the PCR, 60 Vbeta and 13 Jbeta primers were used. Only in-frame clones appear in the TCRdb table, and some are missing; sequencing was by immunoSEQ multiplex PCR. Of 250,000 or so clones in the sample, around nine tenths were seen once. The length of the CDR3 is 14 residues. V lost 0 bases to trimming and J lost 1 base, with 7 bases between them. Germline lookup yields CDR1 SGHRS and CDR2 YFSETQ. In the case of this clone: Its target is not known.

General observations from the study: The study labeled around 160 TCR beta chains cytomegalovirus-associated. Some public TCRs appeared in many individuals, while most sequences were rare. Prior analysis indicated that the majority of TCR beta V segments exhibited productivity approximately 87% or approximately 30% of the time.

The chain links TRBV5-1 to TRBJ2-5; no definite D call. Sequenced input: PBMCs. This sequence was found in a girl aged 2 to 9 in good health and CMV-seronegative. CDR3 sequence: CASSLGLGQETQYF. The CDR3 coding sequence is TGCGCCAGCAGCTTGGGCCTCGGCCAAGAGACCCAGTACTTC.